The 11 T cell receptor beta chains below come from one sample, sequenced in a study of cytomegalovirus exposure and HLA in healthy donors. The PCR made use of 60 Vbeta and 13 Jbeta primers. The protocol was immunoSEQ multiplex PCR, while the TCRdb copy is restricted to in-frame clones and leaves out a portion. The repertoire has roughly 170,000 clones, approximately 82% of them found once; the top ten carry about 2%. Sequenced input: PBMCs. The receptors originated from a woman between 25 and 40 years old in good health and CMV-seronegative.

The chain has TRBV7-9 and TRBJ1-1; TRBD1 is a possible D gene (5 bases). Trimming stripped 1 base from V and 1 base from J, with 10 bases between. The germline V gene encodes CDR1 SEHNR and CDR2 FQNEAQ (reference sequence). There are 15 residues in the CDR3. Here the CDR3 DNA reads TGTGCCAGCAGCTTAGTGGGGCTTTCGAACACTGAAGCTTTCTTT. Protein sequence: CASSLVGLSNTEAFF.

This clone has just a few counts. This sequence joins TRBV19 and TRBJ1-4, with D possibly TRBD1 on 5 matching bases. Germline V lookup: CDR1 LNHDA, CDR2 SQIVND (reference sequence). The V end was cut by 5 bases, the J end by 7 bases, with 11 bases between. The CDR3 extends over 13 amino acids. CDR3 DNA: TGTGCCAGTAGTCGACAGCTGGGTGAAAAACTGTTTTTT. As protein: CASSRQLGEKLFF.

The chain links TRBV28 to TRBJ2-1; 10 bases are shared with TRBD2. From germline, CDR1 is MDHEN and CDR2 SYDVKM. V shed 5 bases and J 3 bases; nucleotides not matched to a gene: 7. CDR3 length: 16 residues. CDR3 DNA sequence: TGTGCCAGCAGTCGCAGCGGGAGGGGGCTCTACAATGAGCAGTTCTTC. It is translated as CASSRSGRGLYNEQFF.

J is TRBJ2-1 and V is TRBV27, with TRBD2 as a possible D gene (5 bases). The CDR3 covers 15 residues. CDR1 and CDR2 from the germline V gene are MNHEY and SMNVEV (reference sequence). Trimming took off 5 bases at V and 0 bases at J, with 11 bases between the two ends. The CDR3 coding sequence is TGTGCCAGCAGTCCCCTAGCAGGCTCCTACAATGAGCAGTTCTTC. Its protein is CASSPLAGSYNEQFF.

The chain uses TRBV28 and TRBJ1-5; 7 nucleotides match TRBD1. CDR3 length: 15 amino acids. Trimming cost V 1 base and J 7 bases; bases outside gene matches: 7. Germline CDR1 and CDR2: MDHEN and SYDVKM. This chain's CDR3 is CASSLLTGERQPQHF. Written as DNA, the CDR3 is TGTGCCAGCAGTTTATTAACAGGGGAAAGGCAGCCCCAGCATTTT.

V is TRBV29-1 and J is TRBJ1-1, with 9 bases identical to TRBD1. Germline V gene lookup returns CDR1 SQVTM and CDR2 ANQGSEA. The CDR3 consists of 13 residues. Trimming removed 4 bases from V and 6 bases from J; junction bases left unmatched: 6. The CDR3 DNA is TGCAGCGTTGGAACAGGGGGCGTCGCTGAAGCTTTCTTT. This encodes CSVGTGGVAEAFF.

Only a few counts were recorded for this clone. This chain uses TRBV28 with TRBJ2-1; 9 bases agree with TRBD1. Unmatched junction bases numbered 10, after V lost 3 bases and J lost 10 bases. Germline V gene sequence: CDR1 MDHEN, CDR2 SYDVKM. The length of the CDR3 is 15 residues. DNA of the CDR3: TGTGCCAGCAGTTTGACCGGGACAGGGTCCCGGGAGCAGTTCTTC. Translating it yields CASSLTGTGSREQFF. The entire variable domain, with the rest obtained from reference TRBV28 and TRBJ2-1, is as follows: DVKVTQSSRYLVKRTGEKVFLECVQDMDHENMFWYRQDPGLGLRLIYFSYDVKMKEKGDIPEGYSVSREKKERFSLILESASTNQTSMYLCASSLTGTGSREQFFGPGTRLTVL.

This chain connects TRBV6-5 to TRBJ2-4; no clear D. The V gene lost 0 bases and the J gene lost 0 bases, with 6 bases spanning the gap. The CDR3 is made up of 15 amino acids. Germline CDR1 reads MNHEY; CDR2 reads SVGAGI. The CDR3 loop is CASSYSALAKNIQYF. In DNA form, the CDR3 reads TGTGCCAGCAGTTACTCGGCCTTAGCCAAAAACATTCAGTACTTC.

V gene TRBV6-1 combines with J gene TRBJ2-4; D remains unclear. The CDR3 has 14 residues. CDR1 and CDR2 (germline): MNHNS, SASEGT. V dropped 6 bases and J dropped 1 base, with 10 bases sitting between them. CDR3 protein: CASSLLSAKNIQYF. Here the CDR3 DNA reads TGTGCCAGCAGCTTACTCTCGGCCAAAAACATTCAGTACTTC.

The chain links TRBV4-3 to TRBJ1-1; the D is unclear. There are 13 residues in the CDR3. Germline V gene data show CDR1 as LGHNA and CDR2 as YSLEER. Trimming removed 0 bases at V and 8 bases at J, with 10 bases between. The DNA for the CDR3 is TGCGCCAGCAGCCAAGATCGGGGAAGAGAAGCTTTCTTT. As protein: CASSQDRGREAFF.

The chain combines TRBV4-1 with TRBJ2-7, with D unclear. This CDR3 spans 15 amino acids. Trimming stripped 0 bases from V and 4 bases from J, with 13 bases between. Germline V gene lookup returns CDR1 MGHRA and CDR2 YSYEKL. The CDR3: CASSQEQTILYEQYF. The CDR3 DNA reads TGCGCCAGCAGCCAAGAACAGACGATCCTATACGAGCAGTACTTC.